This TCR beta chain stems from a study of T cell repertoires in cytomegalovirus infection. Turning to the study itself: The public TCR beta signatures pointed to both CMV infection and matching HLA type. Study-level results: The study identified carriers of CMV plus the relevant HLA from cumulative public TCR beta family frequency. CMV-specific HLA-C-restricted TCR beta clonotypes dominated the ex vivo response.

Germline lookup yields CDR1 DFQATT and CDR2 SNEGSKA (reference sequence). CDR3 size: 14 residues. V lost 2 bases and J 2 bases, leaving 11 bases between the germline ends. TCRdb fed the reads into MiXCR, producing one record per CDR3 protein. The sample lists 250,000 to 300,000 distinct CDR3 sequences; about 25% were seen once. Comment on this clonotype: What it binds is unknown.

The genes are TRBV20-1 and TRBJ2-3, with D hard to call. The TCR was taken from a human donor in good health (CMV status not recorded). Some clones in this sample may be carry-over from other donors' samples. The sample taken for sequencing was PBMCs. The CDR3 spells CSARPQISTDTQYF. The DNA of the CDR3 is TGCAGTGCTAGACCCCAGATATCCACAGATACGCAGTATTTT.